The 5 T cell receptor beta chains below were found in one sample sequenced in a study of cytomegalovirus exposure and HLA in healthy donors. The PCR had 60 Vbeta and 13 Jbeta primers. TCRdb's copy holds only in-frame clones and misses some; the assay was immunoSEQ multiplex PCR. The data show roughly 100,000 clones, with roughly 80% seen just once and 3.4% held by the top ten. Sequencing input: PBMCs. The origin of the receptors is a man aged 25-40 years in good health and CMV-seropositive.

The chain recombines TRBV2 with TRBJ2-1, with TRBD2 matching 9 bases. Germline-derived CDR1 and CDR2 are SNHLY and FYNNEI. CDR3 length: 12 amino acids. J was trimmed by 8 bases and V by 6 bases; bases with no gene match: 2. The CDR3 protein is CASRGTSHEQFF. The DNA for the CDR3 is TGTGCCAGCAGGGGGACTAGCCATGAGCAGTTCTTC.

The CDR3 sequence is CASRPGEGNQPQHF. CDR3 bases: TGCGCCAGCAGACCAGGGGAAGGCAATCAGCCCCAGCATTTT. This sequence joins TRBV5-1 and TRBJ1-5, with a weak D call TRBD1 (6 bases). Germline V CDR1 and CDR2: SGHRS, YFSETQ. Trimming cost V 5 bases and J 2 bases, with 11 bases left between them. The CDR3 has 14 residues.

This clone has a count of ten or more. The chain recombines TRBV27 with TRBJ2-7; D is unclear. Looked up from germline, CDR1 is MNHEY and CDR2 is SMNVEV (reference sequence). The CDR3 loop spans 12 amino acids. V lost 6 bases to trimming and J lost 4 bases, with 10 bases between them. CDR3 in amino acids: CASSAGLYEQYF. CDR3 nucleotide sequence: TGTGCCAGCAGCGCAGGTTTGTACGAGCAGTACTTC.

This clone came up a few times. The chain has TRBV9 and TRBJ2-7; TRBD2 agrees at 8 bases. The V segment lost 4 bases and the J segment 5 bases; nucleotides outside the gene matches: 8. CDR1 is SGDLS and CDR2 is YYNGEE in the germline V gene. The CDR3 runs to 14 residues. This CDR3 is CASSTREAGDEQYF. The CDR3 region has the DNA TGTGCCAGCAGCACGCGGGAGGCGGGAGACGAGCAGTACTTC.

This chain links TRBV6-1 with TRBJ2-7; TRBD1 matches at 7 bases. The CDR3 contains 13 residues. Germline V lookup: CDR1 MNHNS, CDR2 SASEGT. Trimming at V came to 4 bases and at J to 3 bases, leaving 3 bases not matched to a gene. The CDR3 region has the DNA TGTGCCAGCAGTGCGACAGGGTTCTACGAGCAGTACTTC. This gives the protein CASSATGFYEQYF.